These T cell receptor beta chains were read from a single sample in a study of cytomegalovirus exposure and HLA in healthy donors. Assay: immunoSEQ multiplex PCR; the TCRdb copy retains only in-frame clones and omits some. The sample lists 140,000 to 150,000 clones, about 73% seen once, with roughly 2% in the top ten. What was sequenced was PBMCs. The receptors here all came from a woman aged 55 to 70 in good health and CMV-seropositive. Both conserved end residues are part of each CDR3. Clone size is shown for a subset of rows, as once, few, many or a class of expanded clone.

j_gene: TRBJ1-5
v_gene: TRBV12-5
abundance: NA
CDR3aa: CASSYSNQPQHF

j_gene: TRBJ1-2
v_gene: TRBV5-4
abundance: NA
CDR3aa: CASSLEPGRGAIVGYTF

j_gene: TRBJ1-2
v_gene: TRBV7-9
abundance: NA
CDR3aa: CASSTGQGAVYGYTF

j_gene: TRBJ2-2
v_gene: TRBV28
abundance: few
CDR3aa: CASRGTTSNTGELFF

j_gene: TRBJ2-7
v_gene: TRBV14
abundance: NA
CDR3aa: CASSLSLASGENPRPYEQYF

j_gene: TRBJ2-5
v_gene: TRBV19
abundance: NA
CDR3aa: CASQLGETQYF

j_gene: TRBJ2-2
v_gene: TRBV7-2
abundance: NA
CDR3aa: CASSLGFGGELFF

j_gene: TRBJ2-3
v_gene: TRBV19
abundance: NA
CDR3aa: CASSIAPSGYPQYF

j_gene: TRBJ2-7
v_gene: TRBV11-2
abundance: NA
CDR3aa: CASSLVSPDYEQYF

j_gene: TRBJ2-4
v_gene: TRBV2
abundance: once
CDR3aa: CASSESGVRAKNIQYF

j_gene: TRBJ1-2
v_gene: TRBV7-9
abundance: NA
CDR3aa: CASSLALGQGDGYTF

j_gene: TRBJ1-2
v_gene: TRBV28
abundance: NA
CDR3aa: CASSFQGISYGYTF

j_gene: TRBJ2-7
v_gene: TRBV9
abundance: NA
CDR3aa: CASSVKALADTYEQYF

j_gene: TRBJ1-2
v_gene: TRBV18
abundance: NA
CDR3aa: CASSPTSDRVDGYTF

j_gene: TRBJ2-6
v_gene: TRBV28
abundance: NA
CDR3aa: CASFAAPSSGANVLTF

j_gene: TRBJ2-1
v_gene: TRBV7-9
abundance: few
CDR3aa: CASSSTGLDIDEQFF

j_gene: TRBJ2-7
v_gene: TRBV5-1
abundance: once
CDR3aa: CASSLGAGGLEQYF

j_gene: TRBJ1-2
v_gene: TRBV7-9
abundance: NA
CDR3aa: CASTPHAQGEGGYTF

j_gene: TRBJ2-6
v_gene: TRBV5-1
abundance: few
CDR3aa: CASSAGVSGANVLTF

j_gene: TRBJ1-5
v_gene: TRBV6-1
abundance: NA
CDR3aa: CASSVPGQTYQPQHF

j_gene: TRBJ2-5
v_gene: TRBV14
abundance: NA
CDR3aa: CASSQDWTGRTYQETQYF

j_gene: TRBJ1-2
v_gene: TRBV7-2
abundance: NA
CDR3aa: CASSSGTENYGYTF

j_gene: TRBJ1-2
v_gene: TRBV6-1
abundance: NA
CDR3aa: CASSAQGRANYGYTF

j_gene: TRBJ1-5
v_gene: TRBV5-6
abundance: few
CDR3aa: CASSKDRGWDQPQHF

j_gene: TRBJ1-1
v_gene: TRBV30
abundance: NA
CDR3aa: CACHPRGGMNTEAFF

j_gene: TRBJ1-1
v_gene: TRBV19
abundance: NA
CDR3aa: CASSPDRGQMNTEAFF

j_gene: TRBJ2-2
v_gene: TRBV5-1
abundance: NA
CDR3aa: CASSLGLAGSLAGELFF

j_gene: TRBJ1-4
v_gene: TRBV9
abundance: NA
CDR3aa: CASTAGGTNEKLFF

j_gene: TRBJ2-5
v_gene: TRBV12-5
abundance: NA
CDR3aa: CASGYRQGAVETQYF

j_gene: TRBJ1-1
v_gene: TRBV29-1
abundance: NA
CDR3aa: CSHTFGRPGSEAFF

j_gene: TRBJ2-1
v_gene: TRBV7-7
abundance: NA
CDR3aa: CASSSGLTGVGSEQFF

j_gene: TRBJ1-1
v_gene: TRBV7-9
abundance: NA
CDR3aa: CASSLVGGRRTEAFF

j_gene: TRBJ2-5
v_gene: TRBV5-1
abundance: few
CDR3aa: CASSLEGTSSRETQYF

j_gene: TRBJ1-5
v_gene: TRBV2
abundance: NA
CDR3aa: CASGQGRGNQPQHF

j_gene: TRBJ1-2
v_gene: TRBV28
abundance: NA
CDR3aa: CASSFSGNGYTF

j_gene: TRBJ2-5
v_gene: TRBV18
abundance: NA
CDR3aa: CASSPGLAGQETQYF

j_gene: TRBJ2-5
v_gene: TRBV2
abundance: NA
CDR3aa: CASSWTSGTETQYF

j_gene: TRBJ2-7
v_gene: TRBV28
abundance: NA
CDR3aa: CASSASGQGGSYEQYF

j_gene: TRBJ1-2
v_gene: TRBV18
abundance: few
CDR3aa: CASSPNGQGMGYTF

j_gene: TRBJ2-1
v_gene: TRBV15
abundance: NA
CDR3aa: CATSFQAGGAGEQFF